One and the same sample provided the 26 T cell receptor beta chains below, sequenced in a study of a mutant IDH1 vaccine in newly diagnosed glioma. TCRdb keeps only in-frame clones here, not all; method: immunoSEQ multiplex PCR. The table shows about 86,000 clones, with 70% to 90% occurring only once. Time point of the sample: week 23, last vaccination. Doses comprised 300 ug of mutant IDH1 20-mer peptide each, plus topical imiquimod. The antigens of these receptors remain unknown. Source: PBMCs, taken from a glioma patient whose treatment included an IDH1 peptide vaccine. These receptors were collected from a man aged 30 to 39 with glioma. Some clones in this sample may be carry-over from other donors' samples.

The chain is built from TRBV19 and TRBJ1-5; 7 bases are shared with TRBD1. Trimming removed 5 bases from V and 3 bases from J; junction bases left unmatched: 7. Looked up from germline, CDR1 is LNHDA and CDR2 is SQIVND (reference sequence). This CDR3 is 15 amino acids long. CDR3 amino acids: CASSGVDRANQPQHF. In DNA form, the CDR3 reads TGTGCCAGTAGTGGAGTAGACAGGGCCAATCAGCCCCAGCATTTT.

In its sample, this clone was seen once. The genes are TRBV28 and TRBJ2-1; 8 bases match TRBD1. Germline CDR1 MDHEN, CDR2 SYDVKM. V was pared by 5 bases and J by 2 bases, with 5 bases of the junction left unmatched. This CDR3 is 15 amino acids long. The CDR3, as DNA: TGTGCCAGCAGTCAGGACAGGGCCGCCTACAATGAGCAGTTCTTC. Translating it yields CASSQDRAAYNEQFF.

V usage is TRBV9 and J usage is TRBJ1-5; perhaps TRBD1 as D (5 bases). This CDR3 is built from 15 residues. Germline V gene lookup returns CDR1 SGDLS and CDR2 YYNGEE. Trimming cost V 2 bases and J 4 bases, with 13 bases left between them. CDR3 sequence: CASSVGDGSNQPQHF. The CDR3 nucleotides read TGTGCCAGCAGCGTGGGGGATGGCTCAAATCAGCCCCAGCATTTT.

This clone was detected only a few times. V usage is TRBV29-1 and J usage is TRBJ1-1; no clear D. V lost 7 bases and J lost 8, with 14 bases in between. The CDR3 is 11 residues long. Germline loops: CDR1 SQVTM, CDR2 ANQGSEA. CDR3 residues: CSATTDSEAFF. For the CDR3, the DNA is TGCAGCGCTACGACGGACTCGGAAGCTTTCTTT.

This rearrangement joins TRBV5-1 to TRBJ2-5, with a tentative D call TRBD2 (5 bases). This CDR3 spans 16 amino acids. Germline-derived CDR1 and CDR2 are SGHRS and YFSETQ. The germline V and J ends were trimmed by 4 bases and 5 bases, with 21 bases remaining between them. CDR3 sequence reads: CASSIGSRSVGETQYF. In DNA, the CDR3 is TGCGCCAGCAGCATAGGGAGCCGCTCAGTAGGGGAGACCCAGTACTTC. The entire variable domain, with the rest obtained from reference TRBV5-1 and TRBJ2-5, is as follows: KAGVTQTPRYLIKTRGQQVTLSCSPISGHRSVSWYQQTPGQGLQFLFEYFSETQRNKGNFPGRFSGRQFSNSRSEMNVSTLELGDSALYLCASSIGSRSVGETQYFGPGTRLLVL.

This sequence joins TRBV5-1 and TRBJ2-7; 13 nucleotides align to TRBD2. Germline CDR1 is SGHRS and CDR2 is YFSETQ. J was trimmed by 6 bases and V by 1 base; bases with no gene match: 4. CDR3 length: 15 residues. CDR3: CASSLFGLAGAEQYF. The CDR3 coding sequence is TGCGCCAGCAGCTTGTTCGGACTAGCGGGAGCCGAGCAGTACTTC.

This chain uses TRBV11-2 with TRBJ2-5; possible D gene TRBD2, 5 bases. CDR1 SGHAT and CDR2 FQNNGV come from the germline V gene. Trimming cost V 1 base and J 0 bases, with 6 bases left between them. This CDR3 region has 14 residues. CDR3 sequence reads: CASSLGGYQETQYF. The CDR3 coding sequence is TGTGCCAGCAGCTTAGGAGGGTACCAAGAGACCCAGTACTTC.

The chain links TRBV27 to TRBJ2-3, with unresolved D. V was cut by 3 bases and J by 0 bases, with 7 bases left in between. The CDR3 runs 14 residues. Germline lookup yields CDR1 MNHEY and CDR2 SMNVEV (reference sequence). CDR3 coding DNA: TGTGCCAGCAGTTTGGCCTCCAGCACAGATACGCAGTATTTT. This translates into CASSLASSTDTQYF.

The chain couples TRBV9 to TRBJ1-3, with D tentatively TRBD1 (6 bases). In germline, CDR1 is SGDLS, CDR2 YYNGEE. The CDR3 contains 16 residues. Trimming removed 3 bases from V and 6 bases from J, with 19 bases in between. The CDR3 here is CASSDQTGTTANTIYF. The CDR3 region has the DNA TGTGCCAGCAGCGACCAGACCGGGACAACGGCAAACACCATATATTTT.

The chain employs TRBV18 and TRBJ2-5; D perhaps matches TRBD2 (5 bases). The CDR3 consists of 14 residues. Trimming stripped 3 bases from V and 5 bases from J, with 13 bases between. Germline V gene sequence: CDR1 KGHSH, CDR2 LQKENI. The CDR3 DNA follows: TGTGCCAGCTCACCCGTCAGCGGAATCGAGACCCAGTACTTC. Protein product: CASSPVSGIETQYF. The full variable domain, completed using reference TRBV18 and TRBJ2-5, is NAGVMQNPRHLVRRRGQEARLRCSPMKGHSHVYWYRQLPEEGLKFMVYLQKENIIDESGMPKERFSAEFPKEGPSILRIQQVVRGDSAAYFCASSPVSGIETQYFGPGTRLLVL.

This sequence joins TRBV7-2 and TRBJ1-3; tentatively, D is TRBD1 (6 bases). CDR3 length equals 15 residues. Trimming removed 2 bases from V and 4 bases from J, with 12 bases in between. CDR1 and CDR2 from the germline V gene are SGHTA and FQGNSA. In nucleotides, the CDR3 is TGTGCCAGCAGCTTACGACAGGCGGGGGGAAACACCATATATTTT. It codes for CASSLRQAGGNTIYF. The variable domain in full, completed from reference TRBV7-2 and TRBJ1-3, reads GAGVSQSPSNKVTEKGKDVELRCDPISGHTALYWYRQSLGQGLEFLIYFQGNSAPDKSGLPSDRFSAERTGGSVSTLTIQRTQQEDSAVYLCASSLRQAGGNTIYFGEGSWLTVV.

J is TRBJ2-1 and V is TRBV30; no definite D call. The CDR3 runs 11 residues. Germline V gene lookup returns CDR1 GTSNPN and CDR2 SVGIG (reference sequence). Trimming removed 0 bases at V and 7 bases at J, with 4 bases between. In nucleotides, the CDR3 is TGTGCCTGGAGTGTGGTTAATGAGCAGTTCTTC. Protein: CAWSVVNEQFF.

The V call is TRBV6-1, the J call TRBJ1-2, with D perhaps TRBD1 (5 bases). The CDR3 consists of 11 residues. With 8 bases removed from V and 5 bases from J, the gap between germline ends came to 9 bases. Germline V gene data show CDR1 as MNHNS and CDR2 as SASEGT. The CDR3 region is CASGAVYGYTF. For the CDR3, the DNA is TGTGCCAGCGGGGCGGTATATGGCTACACCTTC.

The V gene is TRBV10-3, the J gene TRBJ1-5; tentative D call: TRBD1 (6 bases). Germline V lookup: CDR1 ENHRY, CDR2 SYGVKD. V shed 0 bases and J shed 7 bases, with 10 bases lying between them. The CDR3 extends over 14 amino acids. CDR3 DNA sequence: TGTGCCATCAGTGAGTCGAACGGGGGCCAGCCCCAGCATTTT. Protein: CAISESNGGQPQHF.

The genes are TRBV19 and TRBJ1-5; 7 bases are a match to TRBD1. Germline lookup yields CDR1 LNHDA and CDR2 SQIVND (reference sequence). CDR3 length: 14 amino acids. The ends lost 4 bases at V and 7 bases at J; junction bases unmatched: 7. The CDR3 DNA sequence: TGTGCCAGTAGTACCAGACAGGGTCAGCAGCCCCAGCATTTT. Its protein product is CASSTRQGQQPQHF.

This chain's CDR3 is CASSQVIEGLAGNTDTQYF. CDR3 bases: TGTGCCAGCAGCCAAGTCATCGAGGGGCTAGCGGGGAACACAGATACGCAGTATTTT. This chain uses TRBV4-2 with TRBJ2-3; 9 bases are shared with TRBD2. The CDR3 loop spans 19 amino acids. CDR1 and CDR2 from the germline V gene are LGHNA and YNFKEQ. The V and J ends lost 1 base and 2 bases, in that order; junction bases with no gene match: 13.

The chain uses TRBV27 and TRBJ1-2; tentatively, D is TRBD1 (6 bases). V was shortened by 4 bases and J by 8 bases, with 20 bases between the two germline ends. CDR1 is MNHEY and CDR2 is SMNVEV in the germline V gene (reference sequence). This CDR3 is built from 15 residues. The CDR3 DNA is TGTGCCAGCAGTTCAACATTCAGGGGATTAAGCGGCTACACCTTC. It specifies CASSSTFRGLSGYTF.

This chain uses TRBV5-1 with TRBJ1-6, with D perhaps TRBD1 (6 bases). The germline V gene encodes CDR1 SGHRS and CDR2 YFSETQ. V gave up 0 bases and J gave up 3 bases, with 10 bases separating them. CDR3 length equals 16 residues. CDR3 protein: CASSLVGGGYNSPLHF. CDR3 coding DNA: TGCGCCAGCAGCTTGGTAGGGGGAGGCTATAATTCACCCCTCCACTTT.

The chain uses TRBV5-1 and TRBJ1-1; D may be TRBD1 (6 bases). The CDR3 runs 19 residues. Trimming removed 0 bases at V and 6 bases at J, with 27 bases between. Per germline, CDR1 SGHRS and CDR2 YFSETQ. The CDR3 nucleotides are TGCGCCAGCAGCTTGGTGGACAGAGGCTTAAAACGCCGCGACGCTGAAGCTTTCTTT. This codes for CASSLVDRGLKRRDAEAFF.

The chain couples TRBV6-5 to TRBJ2-7; no clear D gene. This CDR3 is 12 amino acids long. Per germline, CDR1 MNHEY and CDR2 SVGAGI. Trimming cost V 7 bases and J 3 bases, with 10 bases left between them. CDR3 loop: CASTDDNYEQYF. Written as DNA, the CDR3 is TGTGCCAGCACCGATGACAACTACGAGCAGTACTTC.

The gene calls are TRBV5-1 and TRBJ1-4; 8 nucleotides line up with TRBD1. V lost 7 bases to trimming and J lost 6 bases; unmatched junction nucleotides: 8. Germline V lookup: CDR1 SGHRS, CDR2 YFSETQ. This CDR3 spans 14 amino acids. This chain's CDR3 is CASRDRGRDEKLFF. The CDR3 DNA reads TGCGCCAGCCGAGACAGGGGCCGCGATGAAAAACTGTTTTTT.

This chain joins TRBV5-4 and TRBJ1-1, with 9 bases that match TRBD1. The germline V gene has CDR1 SGHNT and CDR2 YYREEE (reference sequence). The CDR3 is made up of 14 amino acids. Germline trimming cut 5 bases from V and 1 base from J; bases unmatched to any gene: 3. The DNA for the CDR3 is TGTGCCAGCAGACAGGGACAGGGGAACACTGAAGCTTTCTTT. This encodes CASRQGQGNTEAFF.

The gene calls are TRBV9 and TRBJ1-3, with D hard to call. Trimming took 0 bases from V and 2 from J, leaving 15 bases between them. This CDR3 comprises 17 residues. Germline lookup yields CDR1 SGDLS and CDR2 YYNGEE. CDR3 protein: CASSVDLGLSAGNTIYF. In DNA, the CDR3 is TGTGCCAGCAGCGTAGATCTGGGGTTAAGTGCTGGAAACACCATATATTTT.

The chain couples TRBV4-1 to TRBJ2-7, with 8 nucleotides matching TRBD1. CDR1 is MGHRA, CDR2 YSYEKL, per germline. V lost 6 bases to trimming and J lost 2 bases; unmatched junction nucleotides: 9. The length of the CDR3 is 15 residues. CDR3 loop: CASRPYTGQAYEQYF. Written as DNA, the CDR3 is TGCGCCAGCAGGCCGTACACGGGACAGGCCTACGAGCAGTACTTC.

The V and J genes are TRBV28 and TRBJ2-7, with 9 bases aligning to TRBD1. Germline V gene lookup returns CDR1 MDHEN and CDR2 SYDVKM. The CDR3 contains 13 residues. With V trimmed by 10 bases and J by 2 bases, 6 bases remained unmatched. CDR3 DNA sequence: TGTGCCACCGCCGGGACAGGGACCTACGAGCAGTACTTC. It is translated as CATAGTGTYEQYF.

This clone occurred a few times. The CDR3 nucleotides read TGTGCCAGCAGCGAAGCGGACGGGGACGCGGCTTTCTTT. This gives the protein CASSEADGDAAFF. The chain carries TRBV7-2 and TRBJ1-1; a weak D match, TRBD1 (5 bases). From germline, CDR1 is SGHTA and CDR2 FQGNSA. Between the trimmed V and J ends, which lost 5 bases and 11 bases, there was a span of 18 bases. CDR3 length equals 13 residues.